Following are 24 T cell receptor beta chains from one sample sequenced in a study of blood T cell repertoires in COVID-19. The protocol was immunoSEQ multiplex PCR, while the TCRdb copy is restricted to in-frame clones and leaves out a portion. The repertoire holds under 150,000 clones, with approximately 82% as singletons. The sample comprised peripheral blood. These receptors all stem from a young man with acute or convalescent COVID-19.

This rearrangement joins TRBV29-1 to TRBJ1-1; the D gene is possibly TRBD1 (6 bases). Trimming took 1 base from V and 0 from J, leaving 21 bases between them. Per the germline V gene, CDR1 is SQVTM and CDR2 is ANQGSEA. This CDR3 has 18 amino acids. CDR3 sequence: CSVEGTVDGGGLNTEAFF. CDR3 bases: TGCAGCGTTGAAGGCACCGTGGATGGGGGCGGACTGAACACTGAAGCTTTCTTT.

This CDR3 reads CASSLLGLPSTDTQYF. The CDR3 nucleotides read TGTGCCAGCAGCCTCCTGGGACTCCCAAGCACAGATACGCAGTATTTT. The V gene is TRBV7-6, the J gene TRBJ2-3, with D possibly matching TRBD2 (6 bases). Germline assignment: CDR1 SGHVS and CDR2 FNYEAQ. Trimming pared 5 bases from V and 0 bases from J, leaving 15 bases between. The CDR3 has 16 residues. The full variable domain, its missing parts supplied by reference TRBV7-6 and TRBJ2-3, is GAGVSQSPRYKVTKRGQDVALRCDPISGHVSLYWYRQALGQGPEFLTYFNYEAQQDKSGLPNDRFSAERPEGSISTLTIQRTEQRDSAMYRCASSLLGLPSTDTQYFGPGTRLTVL.

This clone came up once. This chain joins TRBV10-3 and TRBJ2-1; 7 positions match TRBD2. The V gene end was trimmed by 3 bases and the J gene end by 3 bases; junction bases not matched to a gene: 8. Germline values: CDR1 ENHRY, CDR2 SYGVKD. The CDR3 extends over 16 amino acids. The CDR3 region is CAISDPSGEDYNEQFF. In DNA form, the CDR3 reads TGTGCCATCAGTGACCCTAGCGGAGAAGACTACAATGAGCAGTTCTTC.

The rearrangement uses TRBV3-1 (or the pseudogene TRBV3-2) and TRBJ2-5; maybe TRBD2 (5 bases). Between the trimmed V and J ends, which lost 4 bases and 4 bases, there was a span of 16 bases. Germline CDR1 and CDR2: LGHDT and YNNKEL (reference sequence). This CDR3 spans 15 amino acids. In DNA form, the CDR3 reads TGTGCCAGCAGCCCTGTGAGTGGGAGTGGAGAGACCCAGTACTTC. Protein sequence: CASSPVSGSGETQYF.

This clone was counted a few times. The DNA for the CDR3 is TGTGCCAGTACCATCCCGGGACTAGAGGCCGGGGAGCTGTTTTTT. Translation: CASTIPGLEAGELFF. The V gene is TRBV19, the J gene TRBJ2-2; 8 bases line up with TRBD2. Germline assignment: CDR1 LNHDA and CDR2 SQIVND (reference sequence). The CDR3 has 15 amino acids. After removal of 7 bases from V and 6 bases from J, the junction contained 10 bases not matched to a gene.

This chain links TRBV12-3 or TRBV12-4 with TRBJ2-3; D not resolved. The CDR3 spans 13 residues. The germline V and J ends were trimmed by 5 bases and 5 bases, with 11 bases remaining between them. The CDR3 region has the DNA TGTGCCAGCAGTAGAGCGAGTATAGATACGCAGTATTTT. Amino acids: CASSRASIDTQYF.

The chain uses TRBV5-5 and TRBJ2-7; 8 bases are a match to TRBD1. The J segment lost 2 bases and the V segment lost 3 bases, leaving 10 bases of the junction unmatched. The CDR3 has 16 residues. Germline V CDR1 and CDR2: SGHKS, YYEKEE (reference sequence). The CDR3 DNA is TGTGCCAGCAGCTCCCCACAGGGGGTCCTCCCCTACGAGCAGTACTTC. This translates into CASSSPQGVLPYEQYF.

This clone was observed once. This chain joins TRBV5-1 and TRBJ2-3; possibly TRBD1 for D (6 bases). With 0 bases removed from V and 0 bases from J, the gap between germline ends came to 11 bases. Germline V gives CDR1 SGHRS, CDR2 YFSETQ. CDR3 length: 16 amino acids. The CDR3 DNA reads TGCGCCAGCAGCTTGGAGGGGGTACAGAGCACAGATACGCAGTATTTT. Its translation: CASSLEGVQSTDTQYF.

The chain is built from TRBV10-3 and TRBJ1-2, with unresolved D. CDR1 and CDR2 (germline): ENHRY, SYGVKD. CDR3 length: 13 residues. Trimming removed 3 bases from V and 4 bases from J, with 9 bases in between. CDR3 sequence reads: CAISDLGTYGYTF. Here the CDR3 DNA reads TGTGCCATCAGTGATTTGGGCACCTATGGCTACACCTTC.

This clone was seen a few times. V is TRBV7-3 and J is TRBJ2-3; a possible D gene is TRBD2 (6 bases). The V end was cut by 1 base, the J end by 2 bases, with 10 bases between. The CDR3 is 15 residues long. Germline assignment: CDR1 SGHTA and CDR2 FQGTGA. The DNA for the CDR3 is TGTGCCAGCAGCTTAAATCCGGGGGACACAGATACGCAGTATTTT. Translating gives CASSLNPGDTDTQYF.

The chain uses TRBV19 and TRBJ1-2; the match to TRBD1 covers 9 bases. From germline, CDR1 is LNHDA and CDR2 SQIVND (reference sequence). This CDR3 has 17 amino acids. V shed 7 bases, J shed 4 bases, and the junction held 16 bases outside the gene matches. In nucleotides, the CDR3 is TGTGCCAGTACCCCTACCGGAACAGGGGGCTTACGCTATGGCTACACCTTC. Protein: CASTPTGTGGLRYGYTF. Drawing the rest from reference TRBV19 and TRBJ1-2, the complete variable domain is DGGITQSPKYLFRKEGQNVTLSCEQNLNHDAMYWYRQDPGQGLRLIYYSQIVNDFQKGDIAEGYSVSREKKESFPLTVTSAQKNPTAFYLCASTPTGTGGLRYGYTFGSGTRLTVV.

The chain uses TRBV7-6 and TRBJ2-5, with 7 bases aligning to TRBD1. With V trimmed by 5 bases and J by 2 bases, 14 bases remained unmatched. This CDR3 contains 17 residues. Germline V CDR1 and CDR2: SGHVS, FNYEAQ. The CDR3 loop is CASSHRANRDRQETQYF. The CDR3 bases are TGTGCCAGCAGCCACAGGGCCAACCGGGACAGACAAGAGACCCAGTACTTC. The complete variable domain, with remaining parts taken from reference TRBV7-6 and TRBJ2-5, reads GAGVSQSPRYKVTKRGQDVALRCDPISGHVSLYWYRQALGQGPEFLTYFNYEAQQDKSGLPNDRFSAERPEGSISTLTIQRTEQRDSAMYRCASSHRANRDRQETQYFGPGTRLLVL.

This chain links TRBV25-1 with TRBJ1-2, with 9 bases that match TRBD1. The germline V gene encodes CDR1 MGHDK and CDR2 SYGVNS. After removal of 7 bases from V and 6 bases from J, the junction contained 6 bases not matched to a gene. The CDR3 extends over 13 amino acids. The CDR3 spells CASTTGGRDGYTF. The DNA for the CDR3 is TGTGCCAGCACAACAGGGGGCAGGGATGGCTACACCTTC.

The chain links TRBV18 to TRBJ1-2; a weak D match, TRBD1 (6 bases). Germline V gene sequence: CDR1 KGHSH, CDR2 LQKENI. The CDR3 has 15 residues. The germline V and J ends were trimmed by 1 base and 1 base, with 10 bases remaining between them. DNA for the CDR3: TGTGCCAGCTCACCACGGAGACAGGATAACTATGGCTACACCTTC. Amino acids: CASSPRRQDNYGYTF.

With regard to this clone: The junction departs from germline at one end; a sequencing error may be responsible. This chain links TRBV7-8 with TRBJ2-5, with 11 positions matching TRBD2. This CDR3 is built from 15 residues. Germline CDR1 and CDR2: SGHVS and FQNEAQ. The CDR3 spells CASRLGTSGRETQYF. For the CDR3, the DNA is TGTGCCAGCCGCTTAGGTACTAGCGGGAGAGAGACCCAGTACTTC. Supplemented by reference TRBV7-8 and TRBJ2-5, the full variable domain reads GAGVSQSPRYKVAKRGQDVALRCDPISGHVSLFWYQQALGQGPEFLTYFQNEAQLDKSGLPSDRFFAERPEGSVSTLKIQRTQQEDSAVYLCASRLGTSGRETQYFGPGTRLLVL.

CDR3 in amino acids: CASTLAGGPDEQYF. The CDR3 region has the DNA TGTGCCAGCACCCTAGCGGGGGGGCCAGACGAGCAGTACTTC. The chain combines TRBV5-6 with TRBJ2-7, with 12 nucleotides matching TRBD2. The J segment lost 5 bases and the V segment lost 6 bases, leaving 6 bases of the junction unmatched. In germline, CDR1 is SGHDT, CDR2 YYEEEE. The CDR3 is made up of 14 amino acids.

V and J are TRBV2 and TRBJ2-5; a possible D gene is TRBD2 (5 bases). Germline V gene lookup returns CDR1 SNHLY and CDR2 FYNNEI. Trimming removed 6 bases at V and 5 bases at J, with 13 bases between. The CDR3 length is 13 residues. The CDR3 sequence: CASRDSSSETQYF. In DNA, the CDR3 is TGTGCCAGCAGGGACTCCTCATCGGAGACCCAGTACTTC.

The J gene is TRBJ1-2, the V gene TRBV5-1; TRBD1 might be the D (5 bases). Germline V CDR1 and CDR2: SGHRS, YFSETQ. This CDR3 region has 14 residues. The V end lost 0 bases, the J end lost 4 bases, and 10 bases lay between the germline ends. The CDR3 DNA reads as TGCGCCAGCAGCTTGGTAGGACACTCCTATGGCTACACCTTC. Its translation: CASSLVGHSYGYTF.

The V gene is TRBV19, the J gene TRBJ2-3, with D possibly TRBD2 on 6 matching bases. Germline CDR1 LNHDA, CDR2 SQIVND (reference sequence). This CDR3 comprises 14 residues. V lost 3 bases, J lost 1 base, and 8 bases lay in between. CDR3 region: CASSIGTGTDTQYF. For the CDR3, the DNA is TGTGCCAGTAGTATTGGGACTGGCACAGATACGCAGTATTTT.

DNA of the CDR3: TGTGCCAGCAGGACAGGGGGCGTCTACGAGCAGTACGTC. It translates to CASRTGGVYEQYV. The chain employs TRBV6-5 and TRBJ2-7; 10 bases are a match to TRBD1. In germline, CDR1 is MNHEY, CDR2 SVGAGI. The length of the CDR3 is 13 residues. V lost 6 bases, J lost 3 bases, and 2 bases stayed unmatched.

This chain uses TRBV9 with TRBJ2-2, with D unclear. This CDR3 has 16 amino acids. Germline values: CDR1 SGDLS, CDR2 YYNGEE. Trimming took off 0 bases at V and 0 bases at J, with 9 bases between the two ends. The CDR3: CASSVDETPNTGELFF. DNA for the CDR3: TGTGCCAGCAGCGTAGATGAGACTCCGAACACCGGGGAGCTGTTTTTT.

The rearrangement links TRBV30 to TRBJ2-7, with 9 bases fitting TRBD2. CDR3 length: 12 amino acids. Germline lookup yields CDR1 GTSNPN and CDR2 SVGIG (reference sequence). With 5 bases clipped from V and 5 bases from J, the junction kept 4 bases outside the gene matches. The chain's CDR3 is CAWERGDDEQYF. The DNA of the CDR3 is TGTGCCTGGGAGCGGGGGGACGACGAGCAGTACTTC.

The rearrangement links TRBV21-1 to TRBJ2-7; TRBD1, as called in the table, went unchecked against the DNA. TRBV21-1 is recorded as a pseudogene. This CDR3 has 13 amino acids. The chain's CDR3 is CASSKFNKYEQYV. The CDR3, as DNA: TGTGCCAGCAGCAAATTTAACAAATACGAGCAGTACGTC.

CDR3 loop: CASSLGQDRAGEQYF. CDR3 nucleotide sequence: TGTGCCAGCAGCTTAGGGCAAGACAGGGCAGGGGAGCAGTACTTC. The rearrangement uses TRBV7-2 and TRBJ2-7, with 7 bases aligning to TRBD1. In germline, CDR1 is SGHTA, CDR2 FQGNSA. After removal of 1 base from V and 7 bases from J, the junction contained 10 bases not matched to a gene. This CDR3 is 15 amino acids long.